The rows below give T cell receptor beta chains drawn from one sample of a study of technical replicates of blood from several donors. TCRdb's copy holds only in-frame clones and misses some; the assay was immunoSEQ multiplex PCR. Altogether 100,000 or so clones are present, 90% to 97% being singletons, with the ten largest covering approximately 0.36%. The material sequenced was T cells isolated from PBMCs. The receptors were sampled from a human donor in good health. Both conserved end residues are part of each CDR3. A D gene is named only where the DNA matches it firmly. Clone size is given for some rows only: seen once, a few or many times, or a class if the clone is expanded.

TRBV29-1	-	TRBD1	TRBJ2-1	CSVAIRVFGTGLFNEQFF	TGCAGCGTTGCTATAAGGGTATTCGGGACAGGGCTTTTTAATGAGCAGTTCTTC
TRBV7-3	-	TRBD1	TRBJ1-1	CASSPDRDTEAFF	TGTGCCAGCAGCCCGGACAGGGACACTGAAGCTTTCTTT
TRBV7-2	-	TRBD1	TRBJ1-1	CASSLFGQGEEAFF	TGTGCCAGCAGCTTATTTGGGCAGGGGGAGGAAGCTTTCTTT
TRBV9	-	-	TRBJ2-6	CASSEGEGSGANVLTF	TGTGCCAGCAGCGAGGGGGAGGGGTCTGGGGCCAACGTCCTGACTTTC
TRBV27	-	TRBD2	TRBJ2-1	CASSLTMGGSSYNEQFF	TGTGCCAGCAGTTTAACAATGGGCGGGAGCTCCTACAATGAGCAGTTCTTC
TRBV6-1	-	-	TRBJ2-5	CASSAPGSWEETQYF	TGTGCCAGCAGTGCACCCGGGTCCTGGGAAGAGACCCAGTACTTC
TRBV30	-	TRBD2	TRBJ2-1	CAWSVRGRGSEQFF	TGTGCCTGGAGTGTACGCGGGAGAGGATCTGAGCAGTTCTTC
TRBV6-5	-	-	TRBJ1-4	CASSYDWSIEKLFF	TGTGCCAGCAGTTACGACTGGTCGATTGAAAAACTGTTTTTT
TRBV30	-	TRBD2	TRBJ2-1	CAWRGGSGEQFF	TGTGCCTGGAGGGGAGGGTCTGGTGAGCAGTTCTTC
TRBV5-5	-	TRBD1	TRBJ1-5	CASSLRQGVNQPQHF	TGTGCCAGCAGCCTGAGACAGGGCGTCAATCAGCCCCAGCATTTT
TRBV5-6	few	-	TRBJ1-1	CASSLTGRNTEAFF	TGTGCCAGCAGCTTGACAGGGCGGAACACTGAAGCTTTCTTT
TRBV5-8	once	TRBD1	TRBJ1-5	CASSLHRGLGQPQHF	TGTGCCAGCAGCCTCCACAGGGGGCTCGGTCAGCCCCAGCATTTT
TRBV30	-	-	TRBJ1-5	CAWSVWGDQPQHF	TGTGCCTGGAGTGTATGGGGGGACCAGCCCCAGCATTTT
TRBV7-9	-	-	TRBJ2-3	CASSPFRRGGTDTQYF	TGTGCCAGCAGCCCTTTTAGGCGGGGTGGGACAGATACGCAGTATTTT
TRBV11-2	once	TRBD2	TRBJ2-1	CASSGIAGGSYNEQFF	TGTGCCAGCAGCGGGATAGCGGGAGGCTCCTACAATGAGCAGTTCTTC
TRBV6-5	-	-	TRBJ1-2	CASSGTGTTYGYTF	TGTGCCAGCAGTGGAACCGGGACTACCTATGGCTACACCTTC
TRBV30	-	-	TRBJ1-2	CAWSVFQAGSSGYGYTF	TGTGCCTGGAGTGTTTTCCAGGCGGGCAGTTCAGGATATGGCTACACCTTC
TRBV4-1	-	TRBD2	TRBJ2-7	CASSQTSGREDEQYF	TGCGCCAGCAGCCAAACTAGCGGGAGGGAGGACGAGCAGTACTTC
TRBV29-1	-	TRBD1	TRBJ1-3	CSVEPRGLGNTIYF	TGCAGCGTTGAGCCCAGGGGGCTAGGAAACACCATATATTTT
TRBV2	-	-	TRBJ2-7	CASGGGTQEKQYF	TGTGCCAGCGGGGGGGGCACACAGGAGAAGCAGTACTTC